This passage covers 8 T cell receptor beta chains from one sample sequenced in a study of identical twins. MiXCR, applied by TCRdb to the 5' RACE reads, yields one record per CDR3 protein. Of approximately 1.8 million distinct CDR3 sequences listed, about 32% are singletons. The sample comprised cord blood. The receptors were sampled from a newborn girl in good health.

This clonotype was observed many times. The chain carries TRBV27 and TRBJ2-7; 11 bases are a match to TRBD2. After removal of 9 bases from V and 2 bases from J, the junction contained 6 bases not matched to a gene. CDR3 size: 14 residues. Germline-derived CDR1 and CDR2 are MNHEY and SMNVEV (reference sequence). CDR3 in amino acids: CASLGLAVPYEQYF. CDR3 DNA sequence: TGTGCCAGTTTGGGACTAGCGGTTCCCTACGAGCAGTACTTC.

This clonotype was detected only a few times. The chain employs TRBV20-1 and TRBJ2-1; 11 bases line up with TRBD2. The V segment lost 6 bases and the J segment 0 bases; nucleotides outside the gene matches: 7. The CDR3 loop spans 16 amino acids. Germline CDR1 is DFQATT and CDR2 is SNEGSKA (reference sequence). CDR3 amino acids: CSALTSGSLSYNEQFF. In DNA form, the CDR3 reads TGCAGTGCCCTCACTAGCGGGAGTCTCTCCTACAATGAGCAGTTCTTC.

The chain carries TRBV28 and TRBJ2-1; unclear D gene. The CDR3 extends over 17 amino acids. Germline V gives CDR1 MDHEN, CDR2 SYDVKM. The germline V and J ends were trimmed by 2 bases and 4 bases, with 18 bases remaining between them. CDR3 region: CASSLLPDFYLYNEQFF. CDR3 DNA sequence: TGTGCCAGCAGTTTACTACCCGACTTCTACCTTTACAATGAGCAGTTCTTC.

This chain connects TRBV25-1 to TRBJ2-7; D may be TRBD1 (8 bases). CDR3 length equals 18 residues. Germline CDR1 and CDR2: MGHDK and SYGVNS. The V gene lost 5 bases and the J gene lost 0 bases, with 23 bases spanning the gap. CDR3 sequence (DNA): TGTGCCAGCAGTCCCCAGGGGGCGGGGGCGGGGAGCTCCTACGAGCAGTACTTC. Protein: CASSPQGAGAGSSYEQYF.

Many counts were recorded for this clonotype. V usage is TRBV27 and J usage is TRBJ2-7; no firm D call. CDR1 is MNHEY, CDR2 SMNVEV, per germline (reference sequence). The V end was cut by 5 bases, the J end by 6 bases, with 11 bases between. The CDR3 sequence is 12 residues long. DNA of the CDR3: TGTGCCAGCAGTAATCGGGTTGGCGAGCAGTACTTC. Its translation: CASSNRVGEQYF.

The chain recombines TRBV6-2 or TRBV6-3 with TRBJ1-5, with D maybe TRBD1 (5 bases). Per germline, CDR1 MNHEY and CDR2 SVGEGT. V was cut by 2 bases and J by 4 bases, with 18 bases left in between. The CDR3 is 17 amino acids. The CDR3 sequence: CASSYPGGRIKNQPQHF. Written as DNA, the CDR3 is TGTGCCAGCAGTTACCCCGGGGGACGGATTAAAAATCAGCCCCAGCATTTT.

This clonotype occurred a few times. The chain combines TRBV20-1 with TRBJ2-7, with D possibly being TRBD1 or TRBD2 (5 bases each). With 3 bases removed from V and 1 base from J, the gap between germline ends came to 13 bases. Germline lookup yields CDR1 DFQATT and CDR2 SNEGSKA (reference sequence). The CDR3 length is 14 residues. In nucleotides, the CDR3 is TGCAGTGCTAGCGGGGCAGGCTCTTCCTACGAGCAGTACTTC. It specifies CSASGAGSSYEQYF.

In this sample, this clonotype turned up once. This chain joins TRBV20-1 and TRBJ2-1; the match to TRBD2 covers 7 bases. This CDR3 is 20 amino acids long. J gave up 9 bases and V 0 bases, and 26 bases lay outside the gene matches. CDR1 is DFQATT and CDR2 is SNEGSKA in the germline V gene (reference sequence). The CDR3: CSARDLIWASRSGPNSEQFF. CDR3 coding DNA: TGCAGTGCTAGAGATCTAATCTGGGCTTCCCGTAGCGGGCCTAACAGTGAGCAGTTCTTC.